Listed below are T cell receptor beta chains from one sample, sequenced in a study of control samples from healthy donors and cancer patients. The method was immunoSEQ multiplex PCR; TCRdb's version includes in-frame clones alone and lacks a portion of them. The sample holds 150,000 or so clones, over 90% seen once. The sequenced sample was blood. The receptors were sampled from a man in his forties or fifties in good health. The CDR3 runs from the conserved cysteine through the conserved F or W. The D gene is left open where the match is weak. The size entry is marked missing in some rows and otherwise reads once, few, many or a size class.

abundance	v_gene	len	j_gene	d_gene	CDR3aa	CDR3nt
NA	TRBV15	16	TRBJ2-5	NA	CATSSYVLGLQETQYF	TGTGCCACCAGCAGCTACGTCCTCGGGCTACAAGAGACCCAGTACTTC
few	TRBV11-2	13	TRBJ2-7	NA	CASSKIGSHEQYF	TGTGCCAGCAGTAAAATCGGGTCTCACGAGCAGTACTTC
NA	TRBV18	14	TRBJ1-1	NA	CASSPQTMNTEAFF	TGTGCCAGCTCACCCCAAACCATGAACACTGAAGCTTTCTTT
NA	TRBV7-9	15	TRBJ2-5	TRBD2	CASSLSAGAQETQYF	TGTGCCAGCAGCTTATCAGCGGGGGCACAAGAGACCCAGTACTTC
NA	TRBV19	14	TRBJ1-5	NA	CASSQGMGNQPQHF	TGTGCCAGTTCTCAGGGGATGGGCAATCAGCCCCAGCATTTT
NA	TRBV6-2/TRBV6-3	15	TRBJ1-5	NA	CASSYWERHNQPQHF	TGTGCCAGCAGTTACTGGGAGAGACACAATCAGCCCCAGCATTTT
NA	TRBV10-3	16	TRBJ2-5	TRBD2	CAISELGTSGTETQYF	TGTGCCATCAGTGAGTTAGGGACTAGCGGGACTGAGACCCAGTACTTC
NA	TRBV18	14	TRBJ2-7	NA	CASSPDRSSYEQYF	TGTGCCAGCTCTCCCGACAGAAGCTCCTACGAGCAGTACTTC
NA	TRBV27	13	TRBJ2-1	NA	CASSLVWDNEQFF	TGTGCCAGCAGTCTTGTATGGGACAATGAGCAGTTCTTC
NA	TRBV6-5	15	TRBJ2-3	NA	CASKPRGEGTDTQYF	TGTGCCAGCAAACCTCGAGGGGAGGGCACAGATACGCAGTATTTT